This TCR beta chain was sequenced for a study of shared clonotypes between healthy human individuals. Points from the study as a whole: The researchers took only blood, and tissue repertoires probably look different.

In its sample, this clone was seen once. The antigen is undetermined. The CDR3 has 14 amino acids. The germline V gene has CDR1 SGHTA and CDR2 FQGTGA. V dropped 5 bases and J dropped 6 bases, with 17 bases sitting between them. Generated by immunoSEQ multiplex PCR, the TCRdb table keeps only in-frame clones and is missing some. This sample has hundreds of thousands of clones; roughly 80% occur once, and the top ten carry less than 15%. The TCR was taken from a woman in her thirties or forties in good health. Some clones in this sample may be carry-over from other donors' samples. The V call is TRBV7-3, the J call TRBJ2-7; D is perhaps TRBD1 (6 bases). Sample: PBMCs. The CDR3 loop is CASSPDRWSSEQYF. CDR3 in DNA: TGTGCCAGCAGCCCAGACAGGTGGAGTTCCGAGCAGTACTTC.